The clone carrying this TCR beta chain was detected only once. Its antigen is still unknown. The PCR ran on 60 Vbeta and 13 Jbeta primers. Produced via immunoSEQ multiplex PCR; TCRdb's table is partial and in-frame only. Of roughly 200,000 clones listed, 65% to 90% are singletons. The CDR3 sequence is 15 residues long. This sample is drawn from a study of cytomegalovirus exposure and HLA in healthy donors. Whole-study results and caveats: It has been reported that TCR beta sequences accurately predicted the HLA-A and HLA-B alleles of most subjects.

The genes are TRBV21-1 and TRBJ2-7; TRBD1, the table's D call, was not compared with the DNA. TRBV21-1 is annotated as a pseudogene. This receptor was obtained from a woman aged 25 to 39 in good health and CMV-seronegative. Sample: PBMCs. CDR3 nucleotides: TGTGCCAGCAGCCCCCAGGGGGACTTTCCCTACGAGCAGTACTTC. Its translation: CASSPQGDFPYEQYF.